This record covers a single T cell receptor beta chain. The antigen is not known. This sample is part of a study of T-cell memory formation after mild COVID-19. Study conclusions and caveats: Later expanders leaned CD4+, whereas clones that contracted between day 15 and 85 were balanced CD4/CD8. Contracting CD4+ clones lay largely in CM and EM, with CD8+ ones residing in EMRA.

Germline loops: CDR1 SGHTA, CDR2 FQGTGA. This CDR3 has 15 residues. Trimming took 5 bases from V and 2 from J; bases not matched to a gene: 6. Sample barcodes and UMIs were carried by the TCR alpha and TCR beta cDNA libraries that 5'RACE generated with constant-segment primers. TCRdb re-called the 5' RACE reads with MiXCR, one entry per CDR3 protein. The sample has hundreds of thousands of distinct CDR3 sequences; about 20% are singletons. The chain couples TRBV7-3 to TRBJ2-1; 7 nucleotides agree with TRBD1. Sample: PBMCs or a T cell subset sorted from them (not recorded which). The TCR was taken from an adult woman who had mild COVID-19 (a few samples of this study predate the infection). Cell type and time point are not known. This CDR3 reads CASSPVGGPYNEQFF. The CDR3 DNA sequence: TGTGCCAGCAGCCCCGTAGGGGGCCCCTACAATGAGCAGTTCTTC.